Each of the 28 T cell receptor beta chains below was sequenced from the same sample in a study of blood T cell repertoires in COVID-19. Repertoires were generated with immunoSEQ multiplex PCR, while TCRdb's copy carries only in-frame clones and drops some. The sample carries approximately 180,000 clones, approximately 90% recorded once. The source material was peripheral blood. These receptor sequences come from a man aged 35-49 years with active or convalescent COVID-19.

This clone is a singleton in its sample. This CDR3 reads CASRGDRGSNQPQHF. CDR3 DNA sequence: TGTGCCAGCAGAGGGGACAGGGGGAGCAATCAGCCCCAGCATTTT. This rearrangement joins TRBV6-5 to TRBJ1-5, with 11 nucleotides matching TRBD1. The CDR3 extends over 15 amino acids. CDR1 is MNHEY, CDR2 SVGAGI, per germline. The trim removed 6 bases at V and 1 base at J, leaving 2 bases unmatched.

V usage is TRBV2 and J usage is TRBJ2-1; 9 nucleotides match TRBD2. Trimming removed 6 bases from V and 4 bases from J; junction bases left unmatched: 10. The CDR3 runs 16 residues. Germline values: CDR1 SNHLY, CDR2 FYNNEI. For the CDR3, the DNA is TGTGCCAGCAGAGATGGACTAGCGCGGAAATACAATGAGCAGTTCTTC. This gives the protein CASRDGLARKYNEQFF.

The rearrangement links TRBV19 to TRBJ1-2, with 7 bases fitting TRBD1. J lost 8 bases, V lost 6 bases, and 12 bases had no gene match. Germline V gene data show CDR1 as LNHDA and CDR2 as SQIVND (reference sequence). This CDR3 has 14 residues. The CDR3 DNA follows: TGTGCCAGTAGGAAACAGGGGCCTTGGGACGGCTACACCTTC. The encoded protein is CASRKQGPWDGYTF.

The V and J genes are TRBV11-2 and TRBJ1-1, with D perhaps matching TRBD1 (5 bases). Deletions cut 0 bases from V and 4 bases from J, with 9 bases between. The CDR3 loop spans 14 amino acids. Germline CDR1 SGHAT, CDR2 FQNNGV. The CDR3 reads CASSLDRQPTEAFF. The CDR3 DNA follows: TGTGCCAGCAGCTTAGATCGACAGCCCACTGAAGCTTTCTTT.

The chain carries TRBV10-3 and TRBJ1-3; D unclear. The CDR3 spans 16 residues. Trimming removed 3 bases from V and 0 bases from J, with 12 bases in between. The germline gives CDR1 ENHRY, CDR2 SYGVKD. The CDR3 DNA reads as TGTGCCATCAGTGAAGGTGTTGGGCCCTCTGGAAACACCATATATTTT. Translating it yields CAISEGVGPSGNTIYF.

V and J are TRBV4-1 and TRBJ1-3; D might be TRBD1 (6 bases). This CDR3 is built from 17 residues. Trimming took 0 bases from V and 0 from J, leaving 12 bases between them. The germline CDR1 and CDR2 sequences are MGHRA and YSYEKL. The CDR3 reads CASSQDWGGVSGNTIYF. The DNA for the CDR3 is TGCGCCAGCAGCCAAGATTGGGGGGGCGTCTCTGGAAACACCATATATTTT.

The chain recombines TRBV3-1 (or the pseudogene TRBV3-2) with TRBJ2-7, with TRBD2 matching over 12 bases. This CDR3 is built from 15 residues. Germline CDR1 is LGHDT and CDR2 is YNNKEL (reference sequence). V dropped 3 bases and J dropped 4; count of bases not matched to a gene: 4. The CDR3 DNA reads TGTGCCAGCAGCCACACTAGCGGGGGGTTTTACGAGCAGTACTTC. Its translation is CASSHTSGGFYEQYF.

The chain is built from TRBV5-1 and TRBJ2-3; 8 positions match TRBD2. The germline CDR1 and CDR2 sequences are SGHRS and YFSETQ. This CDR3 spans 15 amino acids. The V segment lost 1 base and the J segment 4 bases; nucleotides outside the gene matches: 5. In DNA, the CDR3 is TGCGCCAGCAGCTTGAGCGGGGGCGGAGCAGATACGCAGTATTTT. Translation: CASSLSGGGADTQYF.

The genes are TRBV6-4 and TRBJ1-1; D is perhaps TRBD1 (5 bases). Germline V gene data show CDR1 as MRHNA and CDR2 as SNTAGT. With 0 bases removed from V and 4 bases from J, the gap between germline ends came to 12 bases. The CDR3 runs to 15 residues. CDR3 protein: CASSDSAGRGTEAFF. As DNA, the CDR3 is TGTGCCAGCAGTGACTCAGCAGGGAGGGGCACTGAAGCTTTCTTT.

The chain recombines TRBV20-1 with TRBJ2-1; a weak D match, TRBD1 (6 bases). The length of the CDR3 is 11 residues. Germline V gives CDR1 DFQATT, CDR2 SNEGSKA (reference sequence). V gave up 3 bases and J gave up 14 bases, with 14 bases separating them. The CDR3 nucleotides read TGCAGTGCTAGGCTCAGGGGCGCTGAGTTCTTC. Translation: CSARLRGAEFF.

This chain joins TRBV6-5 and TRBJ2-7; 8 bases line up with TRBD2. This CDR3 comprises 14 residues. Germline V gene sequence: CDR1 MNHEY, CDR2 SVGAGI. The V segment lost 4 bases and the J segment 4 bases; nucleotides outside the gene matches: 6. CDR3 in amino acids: CASSSGTSAYEQYF. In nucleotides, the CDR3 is TGTGCCAGCAGTTCCGGGACTAGTGCTTACGAGCAGTACTTC.

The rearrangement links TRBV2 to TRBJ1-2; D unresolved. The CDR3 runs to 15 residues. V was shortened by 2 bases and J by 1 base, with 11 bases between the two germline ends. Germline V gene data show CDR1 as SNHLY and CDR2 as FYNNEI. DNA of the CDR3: TGTGCCAGCAGTGAACTAGGCCAGATTAACTATGGCTACACCTTC. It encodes CASSELGQINYGYTF.

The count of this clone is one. Here the CDR3 reads CASSAGGRAQNSGNTIYF. In DNA, the CDR3 is TGTGCCAGCAGCGCAGGGGGCCGGGCCCAAAACTCTGGAAACACCATATATTTT. V is TRBV9 and J is TRBJ1-3; TRBD1 matches at 8 bases. The germline V gene has CDR1 SGDLS and CDR2 YYNGEE. This CDR3 comprises 18 residues. V shed 3 bases, J shed 0 bases, and the junction held 11 bases outside the gene matches. Filled out from reference TRBV9 and TRBJ1-3, the complete variable domain reads DSGVTQTPKHLITATGQRVTLRCSPRSGDLSVYWYQQSLDQGLQFLIQYYNGEERAKGNILERFSAQQFPDLHSELNLSSLELGDSALYFCASSAGGRAQNSGNTIYFGEGSWLTVV.

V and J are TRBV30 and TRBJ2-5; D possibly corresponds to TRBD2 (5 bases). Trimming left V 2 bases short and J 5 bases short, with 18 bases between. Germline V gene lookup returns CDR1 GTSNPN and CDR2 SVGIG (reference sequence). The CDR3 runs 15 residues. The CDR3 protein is CAWSPSGFSGETQYF. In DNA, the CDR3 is TGTGCCTGGAGTCCCTCCGGGTTTTCGGGGGAGACCCAGTACTTC.

The CDR3 reads CASSARGPQTGFNYGYTF. CDR3 nucleotide sequence: TGTGCCAGTAGTGCCCGCGGTCCCCAGACAGGCTTTAACTATGGCTACACCTTC. The chain links TRBV19 to TRBJ1-2; TRBD1 might be the D (6 bases). Germline V gene lookup returns CDR1 LNHDA and CDR2 SQIVND (reference sequence). The CDR3 covers 18 residues. V lost 5 bases and J 1 base, leaving 23 bases between the germline ends.

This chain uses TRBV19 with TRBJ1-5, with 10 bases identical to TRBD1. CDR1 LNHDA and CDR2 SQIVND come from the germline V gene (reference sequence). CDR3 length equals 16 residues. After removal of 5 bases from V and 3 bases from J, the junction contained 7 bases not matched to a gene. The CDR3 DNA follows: TGTGCCAGTAGTGGACCGGGACAGGGGCTCAATCAGCCCCAGCATTTT. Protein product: CASSGPGQGLNQPQHF.

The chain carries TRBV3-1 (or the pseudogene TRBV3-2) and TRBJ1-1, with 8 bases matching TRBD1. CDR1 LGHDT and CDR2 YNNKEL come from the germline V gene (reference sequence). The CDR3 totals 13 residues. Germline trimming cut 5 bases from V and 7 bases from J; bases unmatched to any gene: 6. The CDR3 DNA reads TGTGCCAGCAGCAAGGGTGGGACAGGTGAAGCTTTCTTT. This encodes CASSKGGTGEAFF.

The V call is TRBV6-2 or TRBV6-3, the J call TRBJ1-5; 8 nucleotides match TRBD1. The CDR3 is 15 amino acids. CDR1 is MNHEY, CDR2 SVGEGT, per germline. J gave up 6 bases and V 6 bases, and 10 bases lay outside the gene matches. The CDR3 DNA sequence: TGTGCCAGCAGCCTCGGACAGGGTTACCGTCAGCCCCAGCATTTT. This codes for CASSLGQGYRQPQHF.

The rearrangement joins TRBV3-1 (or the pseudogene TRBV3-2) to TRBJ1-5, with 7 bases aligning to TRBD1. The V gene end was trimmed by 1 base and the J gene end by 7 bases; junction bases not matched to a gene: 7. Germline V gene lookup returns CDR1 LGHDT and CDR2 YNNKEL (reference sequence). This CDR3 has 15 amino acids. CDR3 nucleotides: TGTGCCAGCAGCCAAGGAAGAGGGGGCGGGCAGCCCCAGCATTTT. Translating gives CASSQGRGGGQPQHF.

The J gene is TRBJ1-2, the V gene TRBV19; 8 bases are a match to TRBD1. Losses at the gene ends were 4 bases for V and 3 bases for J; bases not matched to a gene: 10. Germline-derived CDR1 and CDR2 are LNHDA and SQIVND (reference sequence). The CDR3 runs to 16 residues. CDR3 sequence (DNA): TGTGCCAGTAGTACCCACCGGTCAGGGGGCGACTATGGCTACACCTTC. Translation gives CASSTHRSGGDYGYTF.

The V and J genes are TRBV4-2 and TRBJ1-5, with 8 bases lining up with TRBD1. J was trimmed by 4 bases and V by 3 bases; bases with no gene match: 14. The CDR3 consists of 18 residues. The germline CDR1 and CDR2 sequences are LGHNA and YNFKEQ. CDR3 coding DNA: TGTGCCAGCAGCCAGGAGATGCGACAGGGGAATAGGAATCAGCCCCAGCATTTT. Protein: CASSQEMRQGNRNQPQHF.

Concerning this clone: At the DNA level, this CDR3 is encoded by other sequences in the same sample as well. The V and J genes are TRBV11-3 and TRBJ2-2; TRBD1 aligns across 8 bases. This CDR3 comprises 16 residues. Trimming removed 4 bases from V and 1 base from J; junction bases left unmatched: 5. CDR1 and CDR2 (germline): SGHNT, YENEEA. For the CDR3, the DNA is TGTGCCAGCAGCTCACCACAGGGGGAGAACACCGGGGAGCTGTTTTTT. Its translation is CASSSPQGENTGELFF.

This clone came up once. The CDR3 protein is CASRLAGHRSTDTQYF. CDR3 in DNA: TGTGCCAGTAGGTTAGCGGGACACCGTAGCACAGATACGCAGTATTTT. V is TRBV19 and J is TRBJ2-3; the match to TRBD2 covers 8 bases. The CDR3 has 16 residues. Per germline, CDR1 LNHDA and CDR2 SQIVND (reference sequence). With V trimmed by 6 bases and J by 0 bases, 8 bases remained unmatched.

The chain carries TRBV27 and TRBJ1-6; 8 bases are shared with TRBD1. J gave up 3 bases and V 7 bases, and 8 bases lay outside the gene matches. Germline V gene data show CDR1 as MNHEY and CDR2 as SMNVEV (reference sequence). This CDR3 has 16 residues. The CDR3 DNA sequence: TGTGCCAGCAAGAGTCAGGGGGCGATCTATAATTCACCCCTCCACTTT. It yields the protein CASKSQGAIYNSPLHF.

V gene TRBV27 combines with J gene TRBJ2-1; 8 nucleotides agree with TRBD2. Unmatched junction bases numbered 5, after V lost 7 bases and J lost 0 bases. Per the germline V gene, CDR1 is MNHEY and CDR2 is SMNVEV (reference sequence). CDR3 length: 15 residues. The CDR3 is CASTLAGTSYNEQFF. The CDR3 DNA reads TGTGCCAGCACCTTAGCGGGGACCTCCTACAATGAGCAGTTCTTC.

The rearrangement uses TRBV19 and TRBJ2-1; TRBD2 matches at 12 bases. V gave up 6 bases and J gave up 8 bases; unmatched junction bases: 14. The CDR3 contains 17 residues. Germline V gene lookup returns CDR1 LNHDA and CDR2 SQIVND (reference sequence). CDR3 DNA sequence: TGTGCCAGTAGCCCGACTAGCGGGAGTTTCTTTATCGATGAGCAGTTCTTC. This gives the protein CASSPTSGSFFIDEQFF.

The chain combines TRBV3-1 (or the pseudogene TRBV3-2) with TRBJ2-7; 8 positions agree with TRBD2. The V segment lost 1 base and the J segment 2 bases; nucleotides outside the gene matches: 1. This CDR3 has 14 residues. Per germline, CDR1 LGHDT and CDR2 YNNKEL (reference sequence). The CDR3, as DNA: TGTGCCAGCAGCCAAGCGGGGGGGGCCTACGAGCAGTACTTC. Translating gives CASSQAGGAYEQYF.

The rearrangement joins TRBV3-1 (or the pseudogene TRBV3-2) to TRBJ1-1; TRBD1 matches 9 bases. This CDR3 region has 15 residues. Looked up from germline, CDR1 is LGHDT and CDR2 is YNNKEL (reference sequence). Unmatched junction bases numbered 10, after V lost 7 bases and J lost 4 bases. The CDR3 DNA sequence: TGTGCCAGCACCCGACGAAAGACAGGGGGCACTGAAGCTTTCTTT. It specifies CASTRRKTGGTEAFF.